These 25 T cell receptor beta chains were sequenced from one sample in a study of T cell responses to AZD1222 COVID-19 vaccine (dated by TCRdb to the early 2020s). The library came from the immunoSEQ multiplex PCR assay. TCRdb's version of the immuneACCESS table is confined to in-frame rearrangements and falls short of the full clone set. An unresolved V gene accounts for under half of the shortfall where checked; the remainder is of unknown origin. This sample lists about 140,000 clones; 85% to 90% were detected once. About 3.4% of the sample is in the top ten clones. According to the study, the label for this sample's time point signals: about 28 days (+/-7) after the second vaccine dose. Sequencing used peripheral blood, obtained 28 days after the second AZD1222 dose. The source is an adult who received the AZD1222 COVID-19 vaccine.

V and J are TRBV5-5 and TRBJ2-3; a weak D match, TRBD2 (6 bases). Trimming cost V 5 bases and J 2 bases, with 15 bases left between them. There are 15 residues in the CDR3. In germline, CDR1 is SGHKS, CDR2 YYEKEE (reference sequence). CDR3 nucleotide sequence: TGTGCCAGCAGTAGTTCGGGACTCTACACAGATACGCAGTATTTT. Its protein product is CASSSSGLYTDTQYF.

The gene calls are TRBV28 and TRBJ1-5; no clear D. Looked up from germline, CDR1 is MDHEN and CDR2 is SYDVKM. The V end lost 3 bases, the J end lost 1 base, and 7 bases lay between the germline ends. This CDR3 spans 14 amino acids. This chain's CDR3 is CASSFSGSNQPQHF. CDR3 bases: TGTGCCAGCAGTTTCTCGGGAAGCAATCAGCCCCAGCATTTT.

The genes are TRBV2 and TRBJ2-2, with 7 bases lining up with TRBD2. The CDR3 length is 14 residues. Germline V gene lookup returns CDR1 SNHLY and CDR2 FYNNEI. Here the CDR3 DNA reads TGTGGTGGCCGTCCTCGGGCGGGAGCCGGGGAGCTGTTTTTT. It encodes CGGRPRAGAGELFF.

For the CDR3, the DNA is TGTGCCAGCAGCTGGACAGTTGATCACAATGAGCAGTTCTTC. This sequence encodes CASSWTVDHNEQFF. The chain recombines TRBV7-2 with TRBJ2-1; D perhaps matches TRBD1 (6 bases). Germline CDR1 SGHTA, CDR2 FQGNSA. The CDR3 is 14 amino acids. Between the trimmed V and J ends, which lost 4 bases and 5 bases, there was a span of 12 bases.

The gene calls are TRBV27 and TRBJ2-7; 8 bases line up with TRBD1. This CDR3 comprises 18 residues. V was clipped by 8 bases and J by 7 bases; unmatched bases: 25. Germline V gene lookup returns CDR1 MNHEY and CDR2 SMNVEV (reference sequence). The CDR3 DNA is TGTGCCAGCCGACCGACGGACAGGGTAATTAGCGCGGGTTGGGAGCAGTACTTC. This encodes CASRPTDRVISAGWEQYF.

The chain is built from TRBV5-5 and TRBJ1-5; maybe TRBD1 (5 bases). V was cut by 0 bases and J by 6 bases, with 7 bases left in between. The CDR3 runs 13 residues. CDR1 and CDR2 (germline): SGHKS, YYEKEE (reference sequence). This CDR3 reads CASSLEDSQPQHF. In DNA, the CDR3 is TGTGCCAGCAGCTTGGAAGACAGTCAGCCCCAGCATTTT.

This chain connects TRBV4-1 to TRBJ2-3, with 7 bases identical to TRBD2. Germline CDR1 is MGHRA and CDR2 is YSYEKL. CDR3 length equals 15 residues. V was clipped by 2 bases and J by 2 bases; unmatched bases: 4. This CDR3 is CASSQLAENTDTQYF. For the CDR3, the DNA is TGCGCCAGCAGCCAACTAGCGGAGAACACAGATACGCAGTATTTT.

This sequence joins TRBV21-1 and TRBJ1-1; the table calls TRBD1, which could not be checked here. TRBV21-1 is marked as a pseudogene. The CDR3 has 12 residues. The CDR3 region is CASSQGLTEAFF. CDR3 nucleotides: TGTGCCAGCAGCCAGGGGCTCACTGAAGCTTTCTTT.

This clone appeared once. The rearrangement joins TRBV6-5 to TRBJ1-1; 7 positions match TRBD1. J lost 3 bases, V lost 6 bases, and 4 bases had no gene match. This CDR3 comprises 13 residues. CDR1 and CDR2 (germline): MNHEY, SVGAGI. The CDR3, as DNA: TGTGCCAGCAGCGCTACAGGGGACACTGAAGCTTTCTTT. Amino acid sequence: CASSATGDTEAFF.

The CDR3: CASSQETGPGAQYF. The CDR3 nucleotides read TGCGCCAGCAGCCAAGAAACCGGACCCGGGGCCCAGTACTTC. V usage is TRBV4-1 and J usage is TRBJ2-5; tentatively, D is TRBD2 (5 bases). Germline CDR1 reads MGHRA; CDR2 reads YSYEKL. This CDR3 spans 14 amino acids. The V gene lost 0 bases and the J gene lost 9 bases, with 14 bases spanning the gap.

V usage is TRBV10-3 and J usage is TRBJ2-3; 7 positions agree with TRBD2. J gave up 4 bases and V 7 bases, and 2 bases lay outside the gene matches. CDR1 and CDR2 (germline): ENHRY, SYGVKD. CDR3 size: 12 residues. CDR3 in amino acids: CAINGGADTQYF. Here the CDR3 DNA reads TGTGCCATCAATGGGGGGGCAGATACGCAGTATTTT.

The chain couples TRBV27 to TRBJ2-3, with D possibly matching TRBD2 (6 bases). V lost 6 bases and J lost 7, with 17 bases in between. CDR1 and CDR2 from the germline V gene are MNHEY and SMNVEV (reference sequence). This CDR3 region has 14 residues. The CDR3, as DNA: TGTGCCAGCAGAAGGGAGGCGGACTCTTATACGCAGTATTTT. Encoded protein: CASRREADSYTQYF.

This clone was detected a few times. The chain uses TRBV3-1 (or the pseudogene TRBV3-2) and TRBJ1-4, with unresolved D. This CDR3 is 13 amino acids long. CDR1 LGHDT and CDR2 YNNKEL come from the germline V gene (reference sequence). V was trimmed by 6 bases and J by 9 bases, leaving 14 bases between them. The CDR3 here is CASRGSSVKKLFF. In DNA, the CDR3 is TGTGCCAGCAGAGGGTCGTCAGTCAAAAAACTGTTTTTT.

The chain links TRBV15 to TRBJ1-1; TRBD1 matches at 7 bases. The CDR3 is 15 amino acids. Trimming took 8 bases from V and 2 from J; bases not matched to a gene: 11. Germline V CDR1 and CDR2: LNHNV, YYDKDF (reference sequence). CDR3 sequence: CATRDRLLVNTEAFF. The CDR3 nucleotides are TGTGCCACCCGGGACAGACTCCTCGTCAACACTGAAGCTTTCTTT.

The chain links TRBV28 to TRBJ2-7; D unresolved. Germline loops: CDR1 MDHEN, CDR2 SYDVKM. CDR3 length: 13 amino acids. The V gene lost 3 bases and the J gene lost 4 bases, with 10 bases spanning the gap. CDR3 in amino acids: CASSLPSVYEQYF. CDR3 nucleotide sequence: TGTGCCAGCAGTTTGCCCTCCGTATACGAGCAGTACTTC.

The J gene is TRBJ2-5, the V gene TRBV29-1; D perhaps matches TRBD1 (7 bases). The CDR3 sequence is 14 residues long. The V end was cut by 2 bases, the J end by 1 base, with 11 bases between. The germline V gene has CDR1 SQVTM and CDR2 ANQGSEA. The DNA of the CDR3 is TGCAGCGTTGAATGGGGGGACAGCCAAGAGACCCAGTACTTC. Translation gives CSVEWGDSQETQYF.

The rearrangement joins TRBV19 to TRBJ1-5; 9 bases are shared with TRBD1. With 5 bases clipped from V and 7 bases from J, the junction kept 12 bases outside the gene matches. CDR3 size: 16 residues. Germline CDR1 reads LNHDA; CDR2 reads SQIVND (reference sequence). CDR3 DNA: TGTGCCAGTAGTGTAAGACGTCCGGGACAGGGCCAGCCCCAGCATTTT. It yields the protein CASSVRRPGQGQPQHF.

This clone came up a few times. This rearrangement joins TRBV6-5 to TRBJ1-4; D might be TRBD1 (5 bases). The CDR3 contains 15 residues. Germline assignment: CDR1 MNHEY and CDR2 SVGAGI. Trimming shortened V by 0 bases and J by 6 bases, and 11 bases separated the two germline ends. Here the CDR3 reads CASSYSRGLDEKLFF. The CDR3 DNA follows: TGTGCCAGCAGTTACTCGCGGGGGTTGGATGAAAAACTGTTTTTT.

This CDR3 is CASSRPGQDYNEQFF. The CDR3 nucleotides read TGCGCCAGCAGTCGTCCGGGACAAGACTACAATGAGCAGTTCTTC. The gene calls are TRBV5-1 and TRBJ2-1; D may be TRBD1 (6 bases). The length of the CDR3 is 15 residues. Looked up from germline, CDR1 is SGHRS and CDR2 is YFSETQ. The ends were cut back, 5 bases at V and 3 bases at J, with 15 bases in the middle.

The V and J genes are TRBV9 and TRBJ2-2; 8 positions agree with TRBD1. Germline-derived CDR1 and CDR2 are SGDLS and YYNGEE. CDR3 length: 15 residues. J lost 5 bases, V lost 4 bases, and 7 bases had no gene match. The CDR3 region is CASSLGTGGTGELFF. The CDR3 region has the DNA TGTGCCAGCAGCCTTGGGACAGGAGGTACCGGGGAGCTGTTTTTT.

The CDR3 loop reads CATSRGGQGFVQPQHF. In DNA, the CDR3 is TGTGCCACCAGCAGAGGGGGACAGGGGTTTGTTCAGCCCCAGCATTTT. The chain has TRBV15 and TRBJ1-5; 10 bases are a match to TRBD1. In germline, CDR1 is LNHNV, CDR2 YYDKDF (reference sequence). This CDR3 region has 16 residues. V was clipped by 1 base and J by 6 bases; unmatched bases: 6. Full variable domain (remainder filled in from reference TRBV15 and TRBJ1-5): DAMVIQNPRYQVTQFGKPVTLSCSQTLNHNVMYWYQQKSSQAPKLLFHYYDKDFNNEADTPDNFQSRRPNTSFCFLDIRSPGLGDTAMYLCATSRGGQGFVQPQHFGDGTRLSIL.

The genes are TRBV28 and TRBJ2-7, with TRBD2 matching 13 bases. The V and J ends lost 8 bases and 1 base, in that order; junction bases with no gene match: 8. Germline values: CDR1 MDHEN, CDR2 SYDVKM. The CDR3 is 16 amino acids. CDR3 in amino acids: CASWTSGSMESYEQYF. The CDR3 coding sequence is TGTGCCAGCTGGACTAGCGGGAGTATGGAATCCTACGAGCAGTACTTC.

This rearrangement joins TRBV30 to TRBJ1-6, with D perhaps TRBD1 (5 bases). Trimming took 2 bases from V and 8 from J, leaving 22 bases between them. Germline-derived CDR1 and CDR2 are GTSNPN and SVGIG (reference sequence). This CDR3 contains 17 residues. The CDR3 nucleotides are TGTGCCTGGAGTAGCGGGATAGGGACCAACACCTATTCACCCCTCCACTTT. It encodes CAWSSGIGTNTYSPLHF.

CDR3 protein: CATLSGRDYGYTF. The CDR3 coding sequence is TGTGCCACCCTCAGCGGCCGGGACTATGGCTACACCTTC. The genes are TRBV28 and TRBJ1-2; no reliable D call. Per the germline V gene, CDR1 is MDHEN and CDR2 is SYDVKM. Between the trimmed V and J ends, which lost 10 bases and 3 bases, there was a span of 15 bases. CDR3 size: 13 residues.

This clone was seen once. CDR3: CASSFRAVPYGYTF. The CDR3 DNA sequence: TGTGCCAGCAGTTTCCGCGCAGTACCTTATGGCTACACCTTC. The genes are TRBV6-5 and TRBJ1-2; D remains ambiguous. Trimming took 4 bases from V and 5 from J, leaving 14 bases between them. This CDR3 is 14 amino acids long. From germline, CDR1 is MNHEY and CDR2 SVGAGI.